Following are 32 T cell receptor beta chains from one sample sequenced in a study of blood T cell repertoires in COVID-19. Produced via immunoSEQ multiplex PCR; TCRdb's table is partial and in-frame only. Here the sample spans 110,000 or so clones, around 89% being singletons. Sequenced material: peripheral blood. These receptors all come from a woman aged 45 to 65 with acute or convalescent COVID-19.

The rearrangement uses TRBV7-3 and TRBJ2-2; no clear D. The CDR3 totals 14 residues. Trimming stripped 1 base from V and 4 bases from J, with 7 bases between. Germline loops: CDR1 SGHTA, CDR2 FQGTGA. The CDR3 region is CASSLMGSTGELFF. The CDR3 DNA sequence: TGTGCCAGCAGCTTAATGGGCAGCACCGGGGAGCTGTTTTTT.

The rearrangement uses TRBV28 and TRBJ1-5; the match to TRBD1 covers 8 bases. CDR1 MDHEN and CDR2 SYDVKM come from the germline V gene. With V trimmed by 7 bases and J by 1 base, 6 bases remained unmatched. CDR3 length: 15 residues. In nucleotides, the CDR3 is TGTGCCAGCACCATTACAGGGGGAAGCAATCAGCCCCAGCATTTT. Residues: CASTITGGSNQPQHF.

This clone appeared a single time. J is TRBJ1-1 and V is TRBV12-3 or TRBV12-4; D might be TRBD1 (6 bases). Trimming shortened V by 7 bases and J by 9 bases, and 15 bases separated the two germline ends. The length of the CDR3 is 12 residues. CDR3 region: CASTAPTGKAFF. CDR3 in DNA: TGTGCCAGCACCGCCCCCACAGGGAAAGCTTTCTTT.

J is TRBJ1-5 and V is TRBV19, with D maybe TRBD1 (5 bases). CDR1 LNHDA and CDR2 SQIVND come from the germline V gene (reference sequence). The CDR3 is 13 amino acids. V dropped 6 bases and J dropped 5 bases, with 11 bases sitting between them. The CDR3 DNA reads as TGTGCCAGTAGCTACAGGATTGATCAGCCCCAGCATTTT. It is translated as CASSYRIDQPQHF.

This clone appeared once. The chain recombines TRBV7-3 with TRBJ2-7; D is perhaps TRBD1 (6 bases). The CDR3 spans 14 residues. Looked up from germline, CDR1 is SGHTA and CDR2 is FQGTGA. The V and J ends lost 0 bases and 2 bases respectively, with 8 bases between them. The CDR3 sequence is CASSLTAGAYEQYF. The CDR3 nucleotides are TGTGCCAGCAGCTTAACGGCAGGGGCCTACGAGCAGTACTTC.

V and J are TRBV3-1 (or the pseudogene TRBV3-2) and TRBJ1-5; tentatively, D is TRBD1 (5 bases). The V gene lost 3 bases and the J gene lost 0 bases, with 6 bases spanning the gap. CDR1 and CDR2 from the germline V gene are LGHDT and YNNKEL (reference sequence). The CDR3 consists of 14 residues. CDR3 in amino acids: CASSHRASNQPQHF. Written as DNA, the CDR3 is TGTGCCAGCAGCCACAGGGCTAGCAATCAGCCCCAGCATTTT.

The V call is TRBV28, the J call TRBJ1-1; D is perhaps TRBD1 (6 bases). Trimming removed 5 bases at V and 0 bases at J, with 19 bases between. The CDR3 has 17 amino acids. The germline CDR1 and CDR2 sequences are MDHEN and SYDVKM. The CDR3 region has the DNA TGTGCCAGCAGTCCGACTCCGAGGGGGAGGGTGAACACTGAAGCTTTCTTT. Protein product: CASSPTPRGRVNTEAFF. Full variable domain (missing parts from reference TRBV28 and TRBJ1-1): DVKVTQSSRYLVKRTGEKVFLECVQDMDHENMFWYRQDPGLGLRLIYFSYDVKMKEKGDIPEGYSVSREKKERFSLILESASTNQTSMYLCASSPTPRGRVNTEAFFGQGTRLTVV.

This clone was detected only once. DNA for the CDR3: TGTGCCACCAGTGATTTGCAGGGGGTAAGCACAGATACGCAGTATTTT. Encoded protein: CATSDLQGVSTDTQYF. The gene calls are TRBV24-1 and TRBJ2-3, with 7 bases aligning to TRBD1. Per the germline V gene, CDR1 is KGHDR and CDR2 is SFDVKD. CDR3 length equals 16 residues. V lost 0 bases, J lost 0 bases, and 2 bases stayed unmatched.

V and J are TRBV10-3 and TRBJ2-7; possibly TRBD2 for D (5 bases). CDR1 is ENHRY and CDR2 is SYGVKD in the germline V gene. Trimming stripped 1 base from V and 2 bases from J, with 6 bases between. CDR3 length: 13 amino acids. The CDR3 reads CAISELEAYEQYF. The CDR3 nucleotides are TGTGCCATCAGTGAGTTGGAGGCCTACGAGCAGTACTTC.

This chain uses TRBV11-2 with TRBJ2-5; no reliable D call. V was trimmed by 5 bases and J by 1 base, leaving 2 bases between them. In germline, CDR1 is SGHAT, CDR2 FQNNGV. The CDR3 extends over 11 amino acids. CDR3 sequence: CASSLQETQYF. CDR3 sequence (DNA): TGTGCCAGCAGCCTCCAAGAGACCCAGTACTTC.

The rearrangement uses TRBV4-1 and TRBJ1-1, with 8 nucleotides matching TRBD1. V shed 4 bases, J shed 12 bases, and the junction held 10 bases outside the gene matches. Germline CDR1 reads MGHRA; CDR2 reads YSYEKL. There are 13 residues in the CDR3. This CDR3 reads CASSPQDRAQTFF. The DNA of the CDR3 is TGCGCCAGCAGCCCACAGGACAGGGCCCAGACTTTCTTT.

The chain has TRBV10-3 and TRBJ2-2; 16 positions agree with TRBD2. Losses at the gene ends were 6 bases for V and 0 bases for J; bases not matched to a gene: 10. CDR3 length: 20 amino acids. Germline V CDR1 and CDR2: ENHRY, SYGVKD. This CDR3 is CAIRGRLGLAGGPNTGELFF. Here the CDR3 DNA reads TGTGCCATCAGGGGACGATTGGGACTAGCGGGAGGGCCGAACACCGGGGAGCTGTTTTTT.

The V and J genes are TRBV6-5 and TRBJ1-1, with D perhaps matching TRBD1 (5 bases). Germline V gene data show CDR1 as MNHEY and CDR2 as SVGAGI. The CDR3 extends over 12 amino acids. V was trimmed by 5 bases and J by 6 bases, leaving 10 bases between them. CDR3 residues: CASSPAGPEAFF. The CDR3 bases are TGTGCCAGCAGTCCCGCGGGACCTGAAGCTTTCTTT.

CDR3 protein: CASSMSGLNEQFF. The CDR3 region has the DNA TGTGCCAGTAGTATGAGCGGGCTCAATGAGCAGTTCTTC. The chain is built from TRBV19 and TRBJ2-1, with D perhaps matching TRBD2 (6 bases). The V gene lost 3 bases and the J gene lost 6 bases, with 9 bases spanning the gap. Germline CDR1 LNHDA, CDR2 SQIVND (reference sequence). The CDR3 runs 13 residues. The full variable domain, rest sourced from reference TRBV19 and TRBJ2-1, is DGGITQSPKYLFRKEGQNVTLSCEQNLNHDAMYWYRQDPGQGLRLIYYSQIVNDFQKGDIAEGYSVSREKKESFPLTVTSAQKNPTAFYLCASSMSGLNEQFFGPGTRLTVL.

The J gene is TRBJ1-6, the V gene TRBV6-1; D ambiguous. V was pared by 1 base and J by 10 bases, with 11 bases between. The CDR3 extends over 14 amino acids. The V gene's germline CDR1 is MNHNS and CDR2 SASEGT. The CDR3 bases are TGTGCCAGCAGTGAAGGTATGCGGGAATCACCCCTCCACTTT. Translation gives CASSEGMRESPLHF.

V is TRBV7-9 and J is TRBJ2-7; D is uncertain. The germline V gene encodes CDR1 SEHNR and CDR2 FQNEAQ (reference sequence). Trimming removed 4 bases at V and 3 bases at J, with 10 bases between. The length of the CDR3 is 13 residues. The CDR3 DNA reads TGTGCCAGCAGCTCGCACGGCGGCTACGAGCAGTACTTC. It yields the protein CASSSHGGYEQYF.

The rearrangement joins TRBV6-6 to TRBJ2-4, with D perhaps matching TRBD2 (6 bases). The V end lost 6 bases, the J end lost 8 bases, and 23 bases lay between the germline ends. The CDR3 is made up of 16 amino acids. Germline CDR1 reads MNHNY; CDR2 reads SVGAGI (reference sequence). The CDR3 nucleotides read TGTGCCAGCAGCCAATCTCTCTCATTCGGAGGGGACATTCAGTACTTC. Amino acid sequence: CASSQSLSFGGDIQYF.

This chain links TRBV7-9 with TRBJ2-5; no clear D. Trimming cost V 4 bases and J 2 bases, with 2 bases left between them. Germline V lookup: CDR1 SEHNR, CDR2 FQNEAQ (reference sequence). The CDR3 spans 11 residues. CDR3 region: CASSSQETQYF. CDR3 DNA: TGTGCCAGCAGCTCACAAGAGACCCAGTACTTC.

Only one count was recorded for this clone. The chain uses TRBV25-1 and TRBJ1-2, with D perhaps matching TRBD1 (6 bases). With 0 bases removed from V and 3 bases from J, the gap between germline ends came to 14 bases. The germline CDR1 and CDR2 sequences are MGHDK and SYGVNS. CDR3 length: 16 amino acids. The CDR3 sequence: CASSEYQGGGYYGYTF. The CDR3 DNA reads as TGTGCCAGCAGTGAATATCAGGGAGGGGGTTACTATGGCTACACCTTC.

The rearrangement joins TRBV6-1 to TRBJ1-5; no firm D call. In germline, CDR1 is MNHNS, CDR2 SASEGT. The V end lost 3 bases, the J end lost 6 bases, and 21 bases lay between the germline ends. There are 17 residues in the CDR3. Here the CDR3 reads CASSDYILGRLIQPQHF. CDR3 coding DNA: TGTGCCAGCAGTGACTACATCCTAGGTAGATTAATTCAGCCCCAGCATTTT.

The chain has TRBV28 and TRBJ2-3; maybe TRBD1 (5 bases). CDR1 and CDR2 (germline): MDHEN, SYDVKM. V dropped 3 bases and J dropped 0 bases, with 7 bases sitting between them. The CDR3 runs 14 residues. CDR3 protein: CASSFRQSTDTQYF. The CDR3 DNA reads as TGTGCCAGCAGTTTTCGACAGAGCACAGATACGCAGTATTTT. Complete variable domain (other parts from reference TRBV28 and TRBJ2-3): DVKVTQSSRYLVKRTGEKVFLECVQDMDHENMFWYRQDPGLGLRLIYFSYDVKMKEKGDIPEGYSVSREKKERFSLILESASTNQTSMYLCASSFRQSTDTQYFGPGTRLTVL.

V usage is TRBV2 and J usage is TRBJ2-2; possibly TRBD2 for D (6 bases). The CDR3 length is 14 residues. V gave up 6 bases and J gave up 3 bases, with 11 bases separating them. From germline, CDR1 is SNHLY and CDR2 FYNNEI. The CDR3 DNA sequence: TGTGCCAGCAGGAAGGAGGGATACACCGGGGAGCTGTTTTTT. Translating gives CASRKEGYTGELFF.

This clone was counted between two and nine times. The J gene is TRBJ1-2, the V gene TRBV7-9, with 7 nucleotides matching TRBD1. This CDR3 is 18 amino acids long. Trimming cost V 5 bases and J 3 bases; bases outside gene matches: 18. Germline V lookup: CDR1 SEHNR, CDR2 FQNEAQ (reference sequence). CDR3 loop: CASSQLRDSPFRDYGYTF. In nucleotides, the CDR3 is TGTGCCAGCAGCCAACTCCGGGACAGCCCCTTCCGAGACTATGGCTACACCTTC.

This chain joins TRBV10-3 and TRBJ1-2, with TRBD1 matching 7 bases. Trimming cost V 2 bases and J 4 bases; bases outside gene matches: 4. Germline loops: CDR1 ENHRY, CDR2 SYGVKD. CDR3 size: 14 residues. The CDR3 DNA reads TGTGCCATCAGTGAGAGACAGGGCGGCTATGGCTACACCTTC. Encoded protein: CAISERQGGYGYTF.

This chain connects TRBV5-6 to TRBJ1-1; 7 nucleotides match TRBD1. The CDR3 covers 14 residues. The V gene end was trimmed by 6 bases and the J gene end by 0 bases; junction bases not matched to a gene: 5. Germline lookup yields CDR1 SGHDT and CDR2 YYEEEE. As DNA, the CDR3 is TGTGCCAGCACATACAGGGGACTGAACACTGAAGCTTTCTTT. Residues: CASTYRGLNTEAFF.

The chain uses TRBV5-4 and TRBJ2-5, with TRBD2 identical over 9 bases. This CDR3 is built from 16 residues. From germline, CDR1 is SGHNT and CDR2 YYREEE (reference sequence). Losses at the gene ends were 5 bases for V and 5 bases for J; bases not matched to a gene: 13. In nucleotides, the CDR3 is TGTGCCAGCAGTTCCGCGGGGGGGCCTAAATTGGAGACCCAGTACTTC. It encodes CASSSAGGPKLETQYF.

The genes are TRBV7-9 and TRBJ1-1; weak D call: TRBD1 (6 bases). The CDR3 covers 14 residues. Trimming shortened V by 5 bases and J by 5 bases, and 15 bases separated the two germline ends. CDR1 is SEHNR and CDR2 is FQNEAQ in the germline V gene (reference sequence). The CDR3 region has the DNA TGTGCCAGCAGCCACAGAACAGGGCAGACTGAAGCTTTCTTT. Translating it yields CASSHRTGQTEAFF.

The chain couples TRBV6-5 to TRBJ2-1; maybe TRBD2 (6 bases). V was pared by 6 bases and J by 10 bases, with 16 bases between. The V gene's germline CDR1 is MNHEY and CDR2 SVGAGI. This CDR3 contains 13 residues. This CDR3 reads CASRLASRREQFF. In DNA form, the CDR3 reads TGTGCCAGCAGACTAGCCTCCCGGAGAGAGCAGTTCTTC.

The chain combines TRBV5-1 with TRBJ1-2; unclear D gene. Germline CDR1 reads SGHRS; CDR2 reads YFSETQ. The CDR3 length is 15 residues. V gave up 2 bases and J gave up 7 bases, with 18 bases separating them. The CDR3 is CASSFSGTGVVGYTF. The CDR3 DNA is TGCGCCAGCAGCTTCTCGGGCACCGGGGTTGTTGGCTACACCTTC.

V gene TRBV6-1 combines with J gene TRBJ2-2, with TRBD2 identical over 9 bases. Losses at the gene ends were 1 base for V and 0 bases for J; bases not matched to a gene: 6. This CDR3 is built from 18 residues. Germline lookup yields CDR1 MNHNS and CDR2 SASEGT. CDR3 loop: CASSEEGSSGANTGELFF. The CDR3, as DNA: TGTGCCAGCAGTGAAGAGGGGTCTAGCGGGGCGAACACCGGGGAGCTGTTTTTT.

The J gene is TRBJ1-6, the V gene TRBV23-1, with D possibly matching TRBD1 (5 bases). TRBV23-1 is placed among ORFs of uncertain function. Trimming pared 0 bases from V and 8 bases from J, leaving 20 bases between. The CDR3 runs 18 residues. CDR3 sequence reads: CASSQSIWGHNKHSPLHF. The CDR3 region has the DNA TGCGCCAGCAGTCAATCCATTTGGGGCCACAACAAACATTCACCCCTCCACTTT.

This chain connects TRBV5-6 to TRBJ1-1; TRBD1 is a possible D gene (5 bases). This CDR3 is 14 amino acids long. Deletions cut 0 bases from V and 2 bases from J, with 8 bases between. Germline V gene sequence: CDR1 SGHDT, CDR2 YYEEEE. The CDR3: CASSLGGGNTEAFF. The CDR3 nucleotides read TGTGCCAGCAGCTTGGGGGGCGGAAACACTGAAGCTTTCTTT.